These 23 T cell receptor beta chains originate from one sample sequenced in a study of neurological immune-mediated disorders (dated by TCRdb to about 2019). Library construction relied on 5' RACE. Data came from an Illumina HiSeq 2500. Clones were called with MiXCR by TCRdb after fastp trimmed the public reads at Q25, and only in-frame beta chains were retained. When rows share a CDR3 protein, they turn into one entry using the most common DNA and genes. The sample profile shows about 95,000 distinct CDR3 sequences; 3% to 4% of them were found once. The ten biggest clones cover 5% to 6.5% of the sample. Sequencing was carried out using PBMCs. These receptors originate from a young woman with multiple sclerosis.

This clonotype occurred many times. The chain joins TRBV7-9 to TRBJ1-4; TRBD1 might be the D (5 bases). Germline V gene data show CDR1 as SEHNR and CDR2 as FQNEAQ (reference sequence). V was cut by 5 bases and J by 8 bases, with 12 bases left in between. The CDR3 totals 13 residues. In nucleotides, the CDR3 is TGTGCCAGCAGCCGACAGAGCAGCGAAAAACTGTTTTTT. Encoded protein: CASSRQSSEKLFF.

Ten or more counts support this clonotype. The rearrangement uses TRBV20-1 and TRBJ1-5; D uncertain. The CDR3 loop spans 13 amino acids. CDR1 is DFQATT, CDR2 SNEGSKA, per germline (reference sequence). V lost 6 bases, J lost 2 bases, and 11 bases lay in between. The CDR3 DNA is TGCAGTGCAACCTTTGGGGGCAATCAGCCCCAGCATTTT. Translated: CSATFGGNQPQHF.

This clonotype was counted ten times or more. The chain carries TRBV5-1 and TRBJ2-1; TRBD1 agrees at 11 bases. The J segment lost 6 bases and the V segment lost 4 bases, leaving 6 bases of the junction unmatched. The germline CDR1 and CDR2 sequences are SGHRS and YFSETQ. The CDR3 spans 15 residues. The chain's CDR3 is CASSQPGQGGNEQFF. As DNA, the CDR3 is TGCGCCAGCAGCCAGCCGGGACAGGGGGGCAATGAGCAGTTCTTC.

This clonotype was recorded at least ten times. At one of its ends the junction is not consistent with the germline gene, which may arise from a read error. This sequence joins TRBV11-3 and TRBJ2-1, with 12 bases identical to TRBD2. The CDR3 is 16 residues long. The germline V gene has CDR1 SGHNT and CDR2 YENEEA. In DNA form, the CDR3 reads TGTGCCAGCAGTTTAGGATCTAGCGGGGGGGGCAATGAGCAGTTCTTC. The encoded protein is CASSLGSSGGGNEQFF. Full variable domain (remainder filled in from reference TRBV11-3 and TRBJ2-1): EAGVVQSPRYKIIEKKQPVAFWCNPISGHNTLYWYLQNLGQGPELLIRYENEEAVDDSQLPKDRFSAERLKGVDSTLKIQPAELGDSAVYLCASSLGSSGGGNEQFFGPGTRLTVL.

This clonotype came up many times. The chain is built from TRBV5-1 and TRBJ2-5; D uncertain. From germline, CDR1 is SGHRS and CDR2 YFSETQ. The CDR3 is made up of 13 amino acids. The V and J ends lost 2 bases and 3 bases respectively, with 8 bases between them. For the CDR3, the DNA is TGCGCCAGCAGCTTTGGGCAGAAAGAGACCCAGTACTTC. Protein product: CASSFGQKETQYF.

The V gene is TRBV19, the J gene TRBJ1-5; a weak D match, TRBD1 (6 bases). V was shortened by 6 bases and J by 4 bases, with 13 bases between the two germline ends. Per the germline V gene, CDR1 is LNHDA and CDR2 is SQIVND (reference sequence). The CDR3 consists of 14 residues. The chain's CDR3 is CASSTGGGNQPQHF. The CDR3 DNA is TGTGCCAGTAGCACGGGGGGCGGGAATCAGCCCCAGCATTTT. The full variable domain, its missing parts supplied by reference TRBV19 and TRBJ1-5, is DGGITQSPKYLFRKEGQNVTLSCEQNLNHDAMYWYRQDPGQGLRLIYYSQIVNDFQKGDIAEGYSVSREKKESFPLTVTSAQKNPTAFYLCASSTGGGNQPQHFGDGTRLSIL.

This clonotype was seen many times. The chain recombines TRBV5-1 with TRBJ2-1, with 11 bases that match TRBD1. Losses at the gene ends were 4 bases for V and 5 bases for J; bases not matched to a gene: 5. The CDR3 covers 15 residues. Germline-derived CDR1 and CDR2 are SGHRS and YFSETQ. CDR3: CASSPGQGVNNEQFF. CDR3 bases: TGCGCCAGCAGCCCGGGACAGGGGGTAAACAATGAGCAGTTCTTC.

This clonotype was detected ten times or more. The V and J genes are TRBV20-1 and TRBJ1-5; TRBD1 matches 7 bases. The V segment lost 3 bases and the J segment 0 bases; nucleotides outside the gene matches: 5. The CDR3 has 15 amino acids. Germline V lookup: CDR1 DFQATT, CDR2 SNEGSKA (reference sequence). The CDR3 sequence: CSARAGTVSNQPQHF. CDR3 sequence (DNA): TGCAGTGCTAGGGCGGGGACAGTTAGCAATCAGCCCCAGCATTTT.

Ten or more counts support this clonotype. The chain couples TRBV7-2 to TRBJ1-2; TRBD1 might be the D (5 bases). Germline loops: CDR1 SGHTA, CDR2 FQGNSA. The CDR3 contains 15 residues. Trimming cost V 5 bases and J 2 bases, with 15 bases left between them. The CDR3 here is CASSPRDRTNYGYTF. For the CDR3, the DNA is TGTGCCAGCAGCCCCCGGGACCGGACGAACTATGGCTACACCTTC.

At least ten counts were recorded for this clonotype. The chain recombines TRBV7-2 with TRBJ1-6; no definite D call. Trimming cost V 5 bases and J 8 bases, with 16 bases left between them. The CDR3 length is 15 residues. The germline V gene has CDR1 SGHTA and CDR2 FQGNSA. The CDR3 sequence is CASSLTQTPYSPLHF. DNA for the CDR3: TGTGCCAGCAGCCTCACCCAGACACCCTATTCACCCCTCCACTTT. The full variable domain, its missing parts supplied by reference TRBV7-2 and TRBJ1-6, is GAGVSQSPSNKVTEKGKDVELRCDPISGHTALYWYRQSLGQGLEFLIYFQGNSAPDKSGLPSDRFSAERTGGSVSTLTIQRTQQEDSAVYLCASSLTQTPYSPLHFGNGTRLTVT.

This clonotype was counted at least ten times. The genes are TRBV27 and TRBJ1-1; D possibly corresponds to TRBD1 (5 bases). Germline-derived CDR1 and CDR2 are MNHEY and SMNVEV (reference sequence). The CDR3 is 13 amino acids. The V and J ends lost 3 bases and 5 bases respectively, with 10 bases between them. The CDR3 protein is CASSLARETEAFF. The CDR3 DNA sequence: TGTGCCAGCAGTTTGGCCAGGGAGACTGAAGCTTTCTTT.

This clonotype was counted many times. The chain couples TRBV6-1 to TRBJ2-2, with D possibly TRBD1 on 5 matching bases. The CDR3 totals 14 residues. The V gene lost 3 bases and the J gene lost 7 bases, with 12 bases spanning the gap. Germline CDR1 MNHNS, CDR2 SASEGT. In DNA form, the CDR3 reads TGTGCCAGCAGTGATGGCCAGGGAAGCGGGGAGCTGTTTTTT. Translating gives CASSDGQGSGELFF.

This clonotype was detected only a few times. The chain joins TRBV21-1 to TRBJ2-4. TRBV21-1 is assigned pseudogene status. The CDR3 extends over 15 amino acids. This CDR3 reads CASSKVGWVGNIQYF. The CDR3 coding sequence is TGTGCCAGCAGCAAAGTAGGCTGGGTTGGGAACATTCAGTACTTC.

This clonotype was picked up many times. V usage is TRBV7-2 and J usage is TRBJ2-5; TRBD1 aligns across 8 bases. Germline V gene lookup returns CDR1 SGHTA and CDR2 FQGNSA. CDR3 length: 15 amino acids. With 1 base clipped from V and 5 bases from J, the junction kept 6 bases outside the gene matches. The CDR3 sequence: CASSLVQGAWETQYF. The CDR3 DNA sequence: TGTGCCAGCAGCTTAGTCCAGGGGGCATGGGAGACCCAGTACTTC.

This clonotype was counted ten times or more. The gene calls are TRBV7-2 and TRBJ2-3, with TRBD2 matching 11 bases. This CDR3 has 15 residues. Germline assignment: CDR1 SGHTA and CDR2 FQGNSA. The J segment lost 6 bases and the V segment lost 6 bases, leaving 8 bases of the junction unmatched. The CDR3 sequence: CASSLSSGRGDTQYF. DNA for the CDR3: TGTGCCAGCAGTCTAAGTAGCGGGAGGGGTGATACGCAGTATTTT. Together with reference TRBV7-2 and TRBJ2-3, the CDR3 gives the full variable domain: GAGVSQSPSNKVTEKGKDVELRCDPISGHTALYWYRQSLGQGLEFLIYFQGNSAPDKSGLPSDRFSAERTGGSVSTLTIQRTQQEDSAVYLCASSLSSGRGDTQYFGPGTRLTVL.

This clonotype has ten or more counts. V is TRBV7-2 and J is TRBJ2-3; 16 nucleotides agree with TRBD2. The germline gives CDR1 SGHTA, CDR2 FQGNSA. Trimming took 6 bases from V and 6 from J; bases not matched to a gene: 15. CDR3 length: 19 amino acids. DNA of the CDR3: TGTGCCAGCAGACAAACCGGGACTAGCGGGAGGGGTTGGGGCGATACGCAGTATTTT. Protein sequence: CASRQTGTSGRGWGDTQYF.

This clonotype was seen ten or more times. This chain uses TRBV7-2 with TRBJ2-5; 8 bases agree with TRBD2. Looked up from germline, CDR1 is SGHTA and CDR2 is FQGNSA. Trimming removed 4 bases from V and 2 bases from J; junction bases left unmatched: 3. The CDR3 covers 14 residues. CDR3 DNA sequence: TGTGCCAGCAGCTCACCTAGCGGGCAAGAGACCCAGTACTTC. Amino acids: CASSSPSGQETQYF.

This clonotype appeared many times. V is TRBV20-1 and J is TRBJ1-2; the D gene is possibly TRBD1 (6 bases). Per germline, CDR1 DFQATT and CDR2 SNEGSKA (reference sequence). This CDR3 region has 17 residues. V dropped 3 bases and J dropped 2 bases, with 22 bases sitting between them. Here the CDR3 DNA reads TGCAGTGCTAGGGATCCATACATTATTGGGGGCAACTATGGCTACACCTTC. Translated: CSARDPYIIGGNYGYTF.

Written as DNA, the CDR3 is TGTGCCAGCAGCCTTACAGTTTACAATGAGCAGTTCTTC. Its protein is CASSLTVYNEQFF. The chain carries TRBV5-6 and TRBJ2-1; D ambiguous. The CDR3 is 13 residues long. Germline lookup yields CDR1 SGHDT and CDR2 YYEEEE. Trimming stripped 4 bases from V and 4 bases from J, with 9 bases between.

This clonotype was seen at least ten times. This chain uses TRBV20-1 with TRBJ2-2; TRBD1 aligns across 9 bases. The CDR3 spans 15 residues. Germline loops: CDR1 DFQATT, CDR2 SNEGSKA (reference sequence). With 4 bases clipped from V and 3 bases from J, the junction kept 6 bases outside the gene matches. In nucleotides, the CDR3 is TGCAGTGCTATCCCGACAGGGGGGTACACCGGGGAGCTGTTTTTT. Its translation is CSAIPTGGYTGELFF.

This clonotype showed up many times. The CDR3 here is CASSTGQITFVRETQYF. CDR3 sequence (DNA): TGCGCCAGCAGCACCGGACAGATCACCTTCGTCAGAGAGACCCAGTACTTC. The chain recombines TRBV5-1 with TRBJ2-5, with a possible D match to TRBD1 (6 bases). Germline assignment: CDR1 SGHRS and CDR2 YFSETQ. CDR3 length: 17 residues. The V end was cut by 4 bases, the J end by 4 bases, with 23 bases between.

This clonotype has ten or more counts. V gene TRBV20-1 combines with J gene TRBJ2-7; D might be TRBD2 (5 bases). Germline V lookup: CDR1 DFQATT, CDR2 SNEGSKA (reference sequence). The ends were cut back, 2 bases at V and 3 bases at J, with 11 bases in the middle. CDR3 length: 13 residues. This CDR3 reads CSARLAGLYEQYF. As DNA, the CDR3 is TGCAGTGCTAGACTAGCTGGCCTCTACGAGCAGTACTTC.

At least ten counts were recorded for this clonotype. The chain is built from TRBV6-1 and TRBJ1-1; unclear D gene. The CDR3 loop spans 15 amino acids. Germline V lookup: CDR1 MNHNS, CDR2 SASEGT. V dropped 3 bases and J dropped 1 base, with 12 bases sitting between them. The CDR3 DNA follows: TGTGCCAGCAGTGATTGGGCCAGCTCGAACACTGAAGCTTTCTTT. Amino acids: CASSDWASSNTEAFF.